This T cell receptor (beta chain) was captured in a study of CD8+ T cells in alopecia areata. Study information: Tofacitinib ran 6 to 18 months, followed by 6 months off drug. Whole-study results and caveats: In lesional scalp, particularly from alopecia totalis/universalis, clonality was higher than in normal scalp. Normal-skin resident alphabeta T cells also appear among scalp sample sequences.

Peripheral blood samples and lesional scalp punch biopsies were obtained from alopecia areata patients. Investigators isolated RNA and reverse transcribed it into cDNA to act as the sequencing template. TCRdb's copy holds only in-frame clones and misses some; the assay was immunoSEQ multiplex PCR. The sample holds over 120,000 clones, approximately 51% seen once. Comment on this clone: Its antigen is unknown.

The CDR3 is made up of 11 amino acids. The V gene's germline CDR1 is DFQATT and CDR2 SNEGSKA (reference sequence). This TCR was recovered from a human donor with alopecia areata. The chain employs TRBV20-1 and TRBJ1-1; no reliable D call. This material consisted of CD4+ T cells sorted from blood, taken at week 0. Here the CDR3 reads CRAVSGTEAFF. The CDR3 DNA follows: TGCAGAGCCGTTTCGGGCACTGAAGCTTTCTTT.